Presented here are 21 T cell receptor beta chains from one specimen sequenced in a study of long-term antiretroviral therapy in people with HIV. Samples were assayed with immunoSEQ v3.0 at survey level. Method: immunoSEQ multiplex PCR; TCRdb's copy keeps in-frame clones and lacks some. The table lists tens of thousands of clones, about 90% of them singletons, with over 0.8% in the top ten. The sequences come from unsorted PBMCs, collected 2 years after starting antiretroviral therapy. These TCRs come from a man aged 45-65 years with HIV.

The chain carries TRBV10-3 and TRBJ1-1; D is perhaps TRBD1 (5 bases). CDR3 length equals 12 residues. Germline loops: CDR1 ENHRY, CDR2 SYGVKD. Trimming left V 5 bases short and J 10 bases short, with 14 bases between. The CDR3, as DNA: TGTGCCATCAGTATGGGCGGGGGTGGAGCTTTCTTT. This codes for CAISMGGGGAFF.

The chain joins TRBV5-1 to TRBJ2-7; no clear D. CDR1 is SGHRS, CDR2 YFSETQ, per germline. Trimming cost V 2 bases and J 2 bases, with 20 bases left between them. This CDR3 has 17 amino acids. Here the CDR3 reads CASSLSSRAPVTYEQYF. CDR3 DNA: TGCGCCAGCAGCTTATCTTCCCGGGCGCCTGTTACCTACGAGCAGTACTTC.

V and J are TRBV7-9 and TRBJ2-7; 8 positions match TRBD2. CDR1 is SEHNR, CDR2 FQNEAQ, per germline (reference sequence). The CDR3 consists of 15 residues. Germline trimming cut 5 bases from V and 2 bases from J; bases unmatched to any gene: 8. Here the CDR3 reads CASSDGLAIPYEQYF. DNA of the CDR3: TGTGCCAGCAGCGATGGACTAGCTATTCCCTACGAGCAGTACTTC.

The V and J genes are TRBV19 and TRBJ2-3; D is possibly TRBD1 (6 bases). The V and J ends lost 7 bases and 4 bases respectively, with 15 bases between them. Germline V lookup: CDR1 LNHDA, CDR2 SQIVND (reference sequence). CDR3 length: 14 residues. This CDR3 is CASTHQDSPDTQYF. The CDR3 DNA reads TGTGCCAGTACCCACCAGGACAGCCCAGATACGCAGTATTTT.

This chain links TRBV7-3 with TRBJ2-2; a weak D match, TRBD1 (6 bases). The CDR3 loop spans 15 amino acids. The V gene's germline CDR1 is SGHTA and CDR2 FQGTGA. Trimming shortened V by 3 bases and J by 0 bases, and 8 bases separated the two germline ends. In DNA, the CDR3 is TGTGCCAGCAGCTTCGGACAGCCGAACACCGGGGAGCTGTTTTTT. It specifies CASSFGQPNTGELFF.

This clone occurred once. The genes are TRBV4-3 and TRBJ2-3; D is tentatively TRBD1 or TRBD2 (5 bases each). Between the trimmed V and J ends, which lost 4 bases and 2 bases, there was a span of 16 bases. This CDR3 contains 16 residues. Germline V lookup: CDR1 LGHNA, CDR2 YSLEER. The CDR3 region has the DNA TGCGCCAGCAGCCGGGACCCACTAGTTCTCACAGATACGCAGTATTTT. Translating gives CASSRDPLVLTDTQYF.

This clone was recorded once. This chain uses TRBV9 with TRBJ1-1; tentative D call: TRBD1 (6 bases). Germline loops: CDR1 SGDLS, CDR2 YYNGEE. V shed 1 base and J shed 1 base, with 8 bases lying between them. The CDR3 consists of 14 residues. CDR3 region: CASSVPTGNTEAFF. As DNA, the CDR3 is TGTGCCAGCAGCGTACCGACAGGGAACACTGAAGCTTTCTTT.

V and J are TRBV5-5 and TRBJ1-5; D is possibly TRBD1 (5 bases). The CDR3 sequence is 12 residues long. The V end lost 5 bases, the J end lost 9 bases, and 12 bases lay between the germline ends. CDR1 and CDR2 from the germline V gene are SGHKS and YYEKEE (reference sequence). CDR3: CASSQGEGPQHF. The CDR3 coding sequence is TGTGCCAGCAGTCAGGGAGAGGGGCCCCAGCATTTT.

The chain links TRBV28 to TRBJ1-2; no clear D gene. Germline V lookup: CDR1 MDHEN, CDR2 SYDVKM. This CDR3 spans 12 amino acids. V shed 2 bases and J shed 8 bases, with 9 bases lying between them. CDR3 DNA: TGTGCCAGCAGTTTACGGGAACACGGCTACACCTTC. Amino acid sequence: CASSLREHGYTF.

The chain carries TRBV19 and TRBJ1-1, with D possibly TRBD1 on 6 matching bases. Trimming removed 3 bases from V and 0 bases from J, with 11 bases in between. The germline gives CDR1 LNHDA, CDR2 SQIVND (reference sequence). The CDR3 runs to 15 residues. CDR3 amino acids: CASSIRGTMNTEAFF. CDR3 DNA: TGTGCCAGTAGTATCCGGGGGACAATGAACACTGAAGCTTTCTTT.

CDR3 sequence reads: CASSPGARPAGELFF. CDR3 DNA sequence: TGTGCCAGCAGCCCAGGGGCGCGGCCCGCCGGGGAGCTGTTTTTT. The rearrangement uses TRBV9 and TRBJ2-2, with TRBD1 as a possible D gene (6 bases). The CDR3 extends over 15 amino acids. Trimming shortened V by 4 bases and J by 6 bases, and 16 bases separated the two germline ends. CDR1 is SGDLS and CDR2 is YYNGEE in the germline V gene. Based on the CDR3 plus reference TRBV9 and TRBJ2-2, the full variable domain is DSGVTQTPKHLITATGQRVTLRCSPRSGDLSVYWYQQSLDQGLQFLIQYYNGEERAKGNILERFSAQQFPDLHSELNLSSLELGDSALYFCASSPGARPAGELFFGEGSRLTVL.

This clone appeared a single time. The V and J genes are TRBV7-9 and TRBJ1-1; D gene unclear. Germline CDR1 and CDR2: SEHNR and FQNEAQ (reference sequence). This CDR3 comprises 9 residues. V was shortened by 5 bases and J by 10 bases, with 5 bases between the two germline ends. CDR3: CASSDSAFF. For the CDR3, the DNA is TGTGCCAGCAGCGATTCAGCTTTCTTT.

This chain uses TRBV5-1 with TRBJ2-7; 8 nucleotides line up with TRBD2. From germline, CDR1 is SGHRS and CDR2 YFSETQ. CDR3 size: 15 residues. The V and J ends lost 4 bases and 3 bases, in that order; junction bases with no gene match: 9. CDR3 nucleotide sequence: TGCGCCAGCAGCCTCCTAGCGGGTTGGAACTACGAGCAGTACTTC. Amino acids: CASSLLAGWNYEQYF.

The V call is TRBV14, the J call TRBJ2-1; 7 positions match TRBD2. Looked up from germline, CDR1 is SGHDN and CDR2 is FVKESK. V dropped 1 base and J dropped 8; count of bases not matched to a gene: 8. The CDR3 is made up of 15 amino acids. The CDR3 sequence is CASSQGGSRKDEQFF. The CDR3 DNA sequence: TGTGCCAGCAGCCAAGGCGGGAGCAGAAAAGATGAGCAGTTCTTC. The full variable domain, in which reference TRBV14 and TRBJ2-1 provide the parts outside the CDR3, is EAGVTQFPSHSVIEKGQTVTLRCDPISGHDNLYWYRRVMGKEIKFLLHFVKESKQDESGMPNNRFLAERTGGTYSTLKVQPAELEDSGVYFCASSQGGSRKDEQFFGPGTRLTVL.

The chain has TRBV5-6 and TRBJ2-7; unclear D gene. Germline CDR1 is SGHDT and CDR2 is YYEEEE. There are 16 residues in the CDR3. V was clipped by 0 bases and J by 5 bases, with 18 bases between them. CDR3 in amino acids: CASSLAPSRGYDEQYF. The CDR3 DNA reads as TGTGCCAGCAGCTTGGCCCCGTCCAGAGGTTACGACGAGCAGTACTTC.

V usage is TRBV7-9 and J usage is TRBJ2-7; weak D call: TRBD2 (6 bases). Germline CDR1 and CDR2: SEHNR and FQNEAQ (reference sequence). This CDR3 is built from 15 residues. V lost 2 bases to trimming and J lost 0 bases, with 11 bases between them. The CDR3 sequence is CASSLLGGVSYEQYF. The CDR3 bases are TGTGCCAGCAGCTTACTAGGCGGGGTCTCCTACGAGCAGTACTTC.

The V gene is TRBV30, the J gene TRBJ2-1; possibly TRBD2 for D (6 bases). The CDR3 loop spans 12 amino acids. Between the trimmed V and J ends, which lost 3 bases and 3 bases, there was a span of 6 bases. Germline CDR1 and CDR2: GTSNPN and SVGIG (reference sequence). CDR3 in amino acids: CAWRGGYNEQFF. The CDR3 DNA reads TGTGCCTGGAGGGGGGGCTACAATGAGCAGTTCTTC.

The rearrangement joins TRBV6-5 to TRBJ1-1; perhaps TRBD1 as D (6 bases). Germline V gene data show CDR1 as MNHEY and CDR2 as SVGAGI. The CDR3 loop spans 10 amino acids. Trimming took off 10 bases at V and 12 bases at J, with 15 bases between the two ends. CDR3 amino acids: CATRAQGTFF. For the CDR3, the DNA is TGTGCCACCCGCGCACAGGGCACTTTCTTT.

The chain is built from TRBV7-6 and TRBJ1-1; the D gene is possibly TRBD1 (6 bases). V was shortened by 1 base and J by 6 bases, with 21 bases between the two germline ends. Germline-derived CDR1 and CDR2 are SGHVS and FNYEAQ. There are 17 residues in the CDR3. The CDR3 loop is CASSLVGGLVEISEAFF. The CDR3 coding sequence is TGTGCCAGCAGCTTAGTAGGGGGACTCGTCGAGATCTCTGAAGCTTTCTTT.

This chain joins TRBV11-3 and TRBJ1-1, with 7 bases matching TRBD1. The CDR3 is 17 amino acids. The trim removed 5 bases at V and 8 bases at J, leaving 20 bases unmatched. Germline V gives CDR1 SGHNT, CDR2 YENEEA. The CDR3 spells CASSRMISWDRPAEAFF. CDR3 coding DNA: TGTGCCAGCAGCCGTATGATTTCCTGGGACAGACCCGCCGAAGCTTTCTTT.

The chain joins TRBV27 to TRBJ2-5, with a weak D call TRBD1 (5 bases). The J call may be incorrect, as the DNA end agrees better with TRBJ2-7. Germline values: CDR1 MNHEY, CDR2 SMNVEV (reference sequence). The CDR3 totals 15 residues. This CDR3 reads CASSSQAWSSYEQYF. In DNA form, the CDR3 reads TGTGCCAGCAGTTCACAGGCCTGGTCCTCCTACGAGCAGTACTTC.